This is a list of T cell receptor beta chains from one sample in a study of identical twins. TCRdb processed the 5' RACE reads anew with MiXCR; each CDR3 protein has one entry. The table records 1,800,000 or so distinct CDR3 sequences, less than 35% of them present only once. Sequenced: cord blood. The receptor set was obtained from a newborn girl in good health. CDR3s include the opening cysteine and the closing phenylalanine or tryptophan. The D gene is left open where the match is weak. Not every row has a clone size; where given, it reads once, few, many or a size class.

J gene,V gene,clone size,D gene,CDR3 protein,CDR3 DNA
TRBJ1-6,TRBV12-3/TRBV12-4,few,.,CASSLRAGLYNSPLHF,TGTGCCAGCAGCCTGAGGGCCGGCCTCTATAATTCACCCCTCCACTTT
TRBJ2-1,TRBV5-1,few,TRBD2,CASSLGLAALDEQFF,TGCGCCAGCAGCCTAGGACTAGCGGCCCTCGATGAGCAGTTCTTC
TRBJ2-1,TRBV3-1,.,.,CASSHWGGRGNEQFF,TGTGCCAGCAGCCATTGGGGGGGTAGGGGGAATGAGCAGTTCTTC
TRBJ1-6,TRBV20-1,few,.,CSARRSSYNSPLHF,TGCAGTGCTAGAAGGAGCTCCTATAATTCACCCCTCCACTTT
TRBJ2-4,TRBV20-1,few,TRBD2,CSARLQRGAKNIQYF,TGCAGTGCTAGACTTCAGCGGGGAGCCAAAAACATTCAGTACTTC
TRBJ2-5,TRBV12-5,.,TRBD2,CASGLGQTSGRETQYF,TGTGCTAGTGGTTTGGGACAGACTAGCGGGAGAGAGACCCAGTACTTC
TRBJ2-4,TRBV20-1,.,TRBD2,CSARVTGGNIQYF,TGCAGTGCTAGAGTCACGGGGGGGAACATTCAGTACTTC
TRBJ2-2,TRBV7-8,.,.,CASSLATTPRGANTGELFF,TGTGCCAGCAGCTTAGCTACTACTCCCAGGGGAGCGAACACCGGGGAGCTGTTTTTT
TRBJ2-4,TRBV12-3/TRBV12-4,few,.,CASRREALPKNIQYF,TGTGCCAGCAGGCGCGAGGCGTTGCCCAAAAACATTCAGTACTTC
TRBJ1-5,TRBV7-9,many,TRBD1,CASSRTGDSNQPQHF,TGTGCCAGCAGCCGGACAGGGGATAGCAATCAGCCCCAGCATTTT
TRBJ2-7,TRBV3-1,few,.,CASSPTQTSYNEQYF,TGTGCCAGCAGCCCAACTCAAACCTCCTACAATGAGCAGTACTTC